The 23 T cell receptor beta chains below were found in one sample sequenced in a study of blood T cells in healthy people across ages. Together with a sample-barcoded 5' primer, a J-beta primer mix was included in a second PCR lasting about 6 to 11 cycles. TCRdb re-called the 5' RACE reads through MiXCR, storing one row per CDR3 protein. The sample shows around 780,000 distinct CDR3 sequences, more than 55% of them seen only once. Material: blood. These receptors were collected from a middle-aged man in good health.

The chain carries TRBV28 and TRBJ2-4, with D possibly matching TRBD1 (5 bases). Germline values: CDR1 MDHEN, CDR2 SYDVKM. The CDR3 consists of 15 residues. The germline V and J ends were trimmed by 3 bases and 1 base, with 10 bases remaining between them. CDR3 coding DNA: TGTGCCAGCAGTTTGCAGGGTTTTGCCAAAAACATTCAGTACTTC. It is translated as CASSLQGFAKNIQYF.

The chain combines TRBV6-5 with TRBJ1-3; D unclear. V lost 0 bases and J lost 2, with 2 bases in between. Germline CDR1 is MNHEY and CDR2 is SVGAGI. The CDR3 spans 13 residues. The CDR3 here is CASSYSTGNTIYF. In DNA form, the CDR3 reads TGTGCCAGCAGTTACTCGACTGGAAACACCATATATTTT.

This sequence joins TRBV6-2 or TRBV6-3 and TRBJ1-5; D uncertain. Per the germline V gene, CDR1 is MNHEY and CDR2 is SVGEGT. The CDR3 runs 16 residues. V dropped 6 bases and J dropped 6 bases, with 21 bases sitting between them. The CDR3 bases are TGTGCCAGCAGCCCCTCGGGGAAAGGAACTTTTCAGCCCCAGCATTTT. It is translated as CASSPSGKGTFQPQHF.

This chain joins TRBV21-1 and TRBJ2-7; TRBD1, the table's D call, lacks a check against the DNA. TRBV21-1 is an annotated pseudogene. The CDR3 length is 14 residues. This CDR3 is CASSKAGRAHEQYF. In DNA, the CDR3 is TGTGCCAGCAGCAAAGCGGGCAGGGCCCACGAGCAGTACTTC.

This rearrangement joins TRBV7-8 to TRBJ2-5; D remains ambiguous. TRBJ2-7 explains the end of the DNA better; the J call may be wrong. This CDR3 is built from 13 residues. CDR1 SGHVS and CDR2 FQNEAQ come from the germline V gene. For the CDR3, the DNA is TGTGCCAGCAGCGTAGAGATCCGTGACGAGCAGTACTTC. Encoded protein: CASSVEIRDEQYF.

The rearrangement links TRBV30 to TRBJ1-2, with TRBD1 matching over 8 bases. Trimming cost V 1 base and J 10 bases; bases outside gene matches: 8. Germline values: CDR1 GTSNPN, CDR2 SVGIG (reference sequence). This CDR3 is built from 13 residues. The CDR3 protein is CAWSAQGAQAYTF. The CDR3 DNA is TGTGCCTGGAGTGCCCAGGGGGCGCAGGCCTACACCTTC. Full variable domain (remainder filled in from reference TRBV30 and TRBJ1-2): SQTIHQWPATLVQPVGSPLSLECTVEGTSNPNLYWYRQAAGRGLQLLFYSVGIGQISSEVPQNLSASRPQDRQFILSSKKLLLSDSGFYLCAWSAQGAQAYTFGSGTRLTVV.

V and J are TRBV20-1 and TRBJ2-1, with a weak D call TRBD1 (6 bases). The germline CDR1 and CDR2 sequences are DFQATT and SNEGSKA (reference sequence). The CDR3 is 15 amino acids. Trimming took off 0 bases at V and 4 bases at J, with 13 bases between the two ends. CDR3 sequence reads: CSARENRVSYNEQFF. The CDR3, as DNA: TGCAGTGCTAGAGAAAACAGGGTGTCGTACAATGAGCAGTTCTTC.

This clonotype was recorded only once. The V and J genes are TRBV9 and TRBJ2-5; D is undetermined. Trimming took 1 base from V and 5 from J, leaving 18 bases between them. Germline CDR1 and CDR2: SGDLS and YYNGEE. CDR3 length equals 16 residues. The chain's CDR3 is CASSVQPETKAETQYF. Here the CDR3 DNA reads TGTGCCAGCAGCGTACAGCCGGAAACAAAGGCGGAGACCCAGTACTTC. The entire variable domain, with the rest obtained from reference TRBV9 and TRBJ2-5, is as follows: DSGVTQTPKHLITATGQRVTLRCSPRSGDLSVYWYQQSLDQGLQFLIQYYNGEERAKGNILERFSAQQFPDLHSELNLSSLELGDSALYFCASSVQPETKAETQYFGPGTRLLVL.

V and J are TRBV27 and TRBJ2-2, with D possibly matching TRBD2 (5 bases). V lost 5 bases to trimming and J lost 3 bases, with 25 bases between them. The CDR3 has 19 residues. Per the germline V gene, CDR1 is MNHEY and CDR2 is SMNVEV (reference sequence). CDR3 region: CASSPLFELPKRDTGELFF. The DNA for the CDR3 is TGTGCCAGCAGTCCTCTTTTTGAACTTCCTAAGAGGGACACCGGGGAGCTGTTTTTT.

The V call is TRBV7-9, the J call TRBJ1-2; 7 bases are a match to TRBD1. The V gene end was trimmed by 4 bases and the J gene end by 0 bases; junction bases not matched to a gene: 8. Germline V gives CDR1 SEHNR, CDR2 FQNEAQ (reference sequence). This CDR3 region has 16 residues. The CDR3 is CASSSVDRDPNYGYTF. Written as DNA, the CDR3 is TGTGCCAGCAGCTCAGTAGACAGGGATCCTAACTATGGCTACACCTTC.

The chain carries TRBV20-1 and TRBJ2-7; 11 nucleotides line up with TRBD2. CDR1 and CDR2 (germline): DFQATT, SNEGSKA (reference sequence). The CDR3 is 16 residues long. The V and J ends lost 0 bases and 0 bases, in that order; junction bases with no gene match: 4. CDR3 region: CSARDVSGRASYEQYF. CDR3 nucleotide sequence: TGCAGTGCTAGAGATGTTAGCGGGAGGGCCTCCTACGAGCAGTACTTC.

The J gene is TRBJ2-1, the V gene TRBV20-1; maybe TRBD2 (5 bases). The ends were cut back, 0 bases at V and 7 bases at J, with 16 bases in the middle. Per the germline V gene, CDR1 is DFQATT and CDR2 is SNEGSKA (reference sequence). The CDR3 is made up of 15 amino acids. The CDR3 DNA is TGCAGTGCTAGAGATTTCCTAGGGAGCAAGAATGAGCAGTTCTTC. Encoded protein: CSARDFLGSKNEQFF.

This sequence joins TRBV28 and TRBJ2-7; TRBD2 agrees at 12 bases. V dropped 6 bases and J dropped 0; count of bases not matched to a gene: 3. Per the germline V gene, CDR1 is MDHEN and CDR2 is SYDVKM. The CDR3 runs 15 residues. DNA of the CDR3: TGTGCCAGCAGGACTAGCGGGAGTATCTCCTACGAGCAGTACTTC. This codes for CASRTSGSISYEQYF. Full variable domain (remainder filled in from reference TRBV28 and TRBJ2-7): DVKVTQSSRYLVKRTGEKVFLECVQDMDHENMFWYRQDPGLGLRLIYFSYDVKMKEKGDIPEGYSVSREKKERFSLILESASTNQTSMYLCASRTSGSISYEQYFGPGTRLTVT.

The chain is built from TRBV18 and TRBJ2-6, with 9 bases fitting TRBD1. The V segment lost 10 bases and the J segment 2 bases; nucleotides outside the gene matches: 9. The V gene's germline CDR1 is KGHSH and CDR2 LQKENI. The CDR3 contains 16 residues. The CDR3, as DNA: TGTGCCACTGCCGGGACAGGGCTGACTGGGGCCAACGTCCTGACTTTC. Amino acids: CATAGTGLTGANVLTF.

The chain carries TRBV28 and TRBJ2-7, with TRBD1 as a possible D gene (6 bases). In germline, CDR1 is MDHEN, CDR2 SYDVKM. There are 15 residues in the CDR3. Trimming pared 8 bases from V and 2 bases from J, leaving 19 bases between. This CDR3 reads CASGGLRRYPYEQYF. For the CDR3, the DNA is TGTGCCAGCGGGGGCCTCCGGCGATACCCCTACGAGCAGTACTTC.

This clonotype was recorded a few times. The rearrangement joins TRBV6-4 to TRBJ1-2; TRBD1 aligns across 7 bases. Germline V gene lookup returns CDR1 MRHNA and CDR2 SNTAGT. The CDR3 contains 11 residues. V lost 9 bases and J lost 7; bases outside the gene matches: 5. The CDR3 sequence is CASTGQIGYTF. CDR3 nucleotides: TGTGCCAGTACGGGACAGATTGGCTACACCTTC.

In this sample, this clonotype turned up a few times. The genes are TRBV7-2 and TRBJ2-7; D is ambiguous. Between the trimmed V and J ends, which lost 6 bases and 2 bases, there was a span of 5 bases. CDR1 is SGHTA, CDR2 FQGNSA, per germline. The CDR3 has 11 amino acids. In DNA, the CDR3 is TGTGCCAGCAGACAAACCTACGAGCAGTACTTC. This codes for CASRQTYEQYF.

Notes on this clonotype: The junction and the germline gene differ at one end; a read error may be behind it. J is TRBJ2-5 and V is TRBV12-3 or TRBV12-4; perhaps TRBD2 as D (6 bases). The CDR3 runs to 13 residues. The DNA of the CDR3 is TGTACCAGCTGCGGGGATCTACAAGAGACCCAGTACTTC. Translated: CTSCGDLQETQYF.

The chain employs TRBV7-6 and TRBJ2-7; tentatively, D is TRBD1 or TRBD2 (5 bases each). TRBJ2-4 matches the DNA end more closely, so the J call is doubtful. The CDR3 length is 17 residues. Germline V gene data show CDR1 as SGHVS and CDR2 as FNYEAQ. The CDR3 sequence: CASSQTRARGGKNIQYF. CDR3 sequence (DNA): TGTGCCAGCAGCCAAACCCGAGCGAGGGGTGGCAAAAACATTCAGTACTTC.

About this clonotype itself: A much larger clone differs by one base, so this may be a read error. This chain uses TRBV7-9 with TRBJ1-2; tentatively, D is TRBD1 (5 bases). Germline lookup yields CDR1 SEHNR and CDR2 FQNEAQ (reference sequence). The length of the CDR3 is 14 residues. CDR3: CASSLGPGLDGCTF. The CDR3 DNA reads TGTGCCAGCAGCTTAGGTCCAGGGCTAGATGGCTGCACCTTC.

V is TRBV5-1 and J is TRBJ2-1; D gene ambiguous. The CDR3 runs to 15 residues. Germline V CDR1 and CDR2: SGHRS, YFSETQ. Trimming left V 0 bases short and J 12 bases short, with 19 bases between. The CDR3 nucleotides read TGCGCCAGCAGCTTGGGACTGGACGTTGCAGGTGGGCAGTTCTTC. Its protein product is CASSLGLDVAGGQFF. The variable domain in full, completed from reference TRBV5-1 and TRBJ2-1, reads KAGVTQTPRYLIKTRGQQVTLSCSPISGHRSVSWYQQTPGQGLQFLFEYFSETQRNKGNFPGRFSGRQFSNSRSEMNVSTLELGDSALYLCASSLGLDVAGGQFFGPGTRLTVL.

The V call is TRBV12-3 or TRBV12-4, the J call TRBJ1-2; 8 bases align to TRBD1. With V trimmed by 8 bases and J by 4 bases, 18 bases remained unmatched. The CDR3 has 17 amino acids. CDR3 residues: CASEGWTGRPMGYGYTF. For the CDR3, the DNA is TGTGCCAGCGAGGGATGGACAGGGCGCCCCATGGGCTATGGCTACACCTTC.

The CDR3 loop reads CSVEGFGRPQHF. The DNA of the CDR3 is TGCAGCGTTGAAGGTTTCGGTCGGCCCCAGCATTTT. This rearrangement joins TRBV29-1 to TRBJ1-5; D remains ambiguous. The CDR3 loop spans 12 amino acids. V was pared by 1 base and J by 9 bases, with 10 bases between. Germline values: CDR1 SQVTM, CDR2 ANQGSEA.